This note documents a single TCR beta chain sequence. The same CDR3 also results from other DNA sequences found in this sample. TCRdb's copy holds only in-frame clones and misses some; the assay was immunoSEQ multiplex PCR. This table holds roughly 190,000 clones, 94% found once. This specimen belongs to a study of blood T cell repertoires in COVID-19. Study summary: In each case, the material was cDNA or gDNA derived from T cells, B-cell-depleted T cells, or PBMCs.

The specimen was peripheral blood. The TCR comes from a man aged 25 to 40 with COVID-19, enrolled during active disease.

The CDR3 DNA follows: TGCGCCAGCAGCTTGGGACAGGGGGGCGAAAAACTGTTTTTT. Its protein product is CASSLGQGGEKLFF. The rearrangement joins TRBV5-1 to TRBJ1-4; 9 bases align to TRBD1. The CDR3 is 14 residues long. The germline V gene encodes CDR1 SGHRS and CDR2 YFSETQ. Losses at the gene ends were 0 bases for V and 8 bases for J; bases not matched to a gene: 2.